Described below is a single T cell receptor (beta chain) sequence and its context. This specimen comes from a study of blood T cell repertoires in COVID-19. Study-level background: Specimens from acute and convalescent COVID-19 originated in the United States, Italy and Spain. Sample material is recorded as cDNA or gDNA derived from T cells, B-cell-depleted T cells, or PBMCs.

The V gene's germline CDR1 is SGHTA and CDR2 FQGNSA. V dropped 5 bases and J dropped 0 bases, with 11 bases sitting between them. CDR3 length equals 14 residues. In the study's own analysis: Nucleated cell number was recorded as an estimate derived from reference gene primer amplification. The repertoire was sequenced with immunoSEQ multiplex PCR; TCRdb's copy has only in-frame clones and lacks some. The V and J calls and clone size come from that table; D and trimming were worked out from the DNA. The data contain 200,000 to 250,000 clones, approximately 80% of them singletons. This chain uses TRBV7-2 with TRBJ2-7; a weak D match, TRBD2 (6 bases). The sample taken for sequencing was peripheral blood. The receptor was isolated from a woman between 18 and 29 years old with acute or convalescent COVID-19. The CDR3 loop reads CASSQAGFSYEQYF. The CDR3 region has the DNA TGTGCCAGCAGCCAAGCGGGTTTCTCCTACGAGCAGTACTTC.